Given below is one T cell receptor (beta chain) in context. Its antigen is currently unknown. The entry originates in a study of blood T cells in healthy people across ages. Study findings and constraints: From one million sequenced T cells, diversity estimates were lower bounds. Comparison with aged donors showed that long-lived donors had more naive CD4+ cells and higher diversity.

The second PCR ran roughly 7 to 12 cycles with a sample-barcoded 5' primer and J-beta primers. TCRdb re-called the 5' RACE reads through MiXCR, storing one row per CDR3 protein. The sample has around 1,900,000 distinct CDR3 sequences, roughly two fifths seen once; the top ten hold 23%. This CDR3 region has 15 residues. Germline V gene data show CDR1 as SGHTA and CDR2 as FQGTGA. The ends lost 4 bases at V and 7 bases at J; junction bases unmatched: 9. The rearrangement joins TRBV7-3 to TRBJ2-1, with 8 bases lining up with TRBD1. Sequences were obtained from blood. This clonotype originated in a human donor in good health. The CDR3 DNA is TGTGCCAGCAGCTCTCAGGGGGCCCCGTTTAATGAGCAGTTCTTC. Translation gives CASSSQGAPFNEQFF.